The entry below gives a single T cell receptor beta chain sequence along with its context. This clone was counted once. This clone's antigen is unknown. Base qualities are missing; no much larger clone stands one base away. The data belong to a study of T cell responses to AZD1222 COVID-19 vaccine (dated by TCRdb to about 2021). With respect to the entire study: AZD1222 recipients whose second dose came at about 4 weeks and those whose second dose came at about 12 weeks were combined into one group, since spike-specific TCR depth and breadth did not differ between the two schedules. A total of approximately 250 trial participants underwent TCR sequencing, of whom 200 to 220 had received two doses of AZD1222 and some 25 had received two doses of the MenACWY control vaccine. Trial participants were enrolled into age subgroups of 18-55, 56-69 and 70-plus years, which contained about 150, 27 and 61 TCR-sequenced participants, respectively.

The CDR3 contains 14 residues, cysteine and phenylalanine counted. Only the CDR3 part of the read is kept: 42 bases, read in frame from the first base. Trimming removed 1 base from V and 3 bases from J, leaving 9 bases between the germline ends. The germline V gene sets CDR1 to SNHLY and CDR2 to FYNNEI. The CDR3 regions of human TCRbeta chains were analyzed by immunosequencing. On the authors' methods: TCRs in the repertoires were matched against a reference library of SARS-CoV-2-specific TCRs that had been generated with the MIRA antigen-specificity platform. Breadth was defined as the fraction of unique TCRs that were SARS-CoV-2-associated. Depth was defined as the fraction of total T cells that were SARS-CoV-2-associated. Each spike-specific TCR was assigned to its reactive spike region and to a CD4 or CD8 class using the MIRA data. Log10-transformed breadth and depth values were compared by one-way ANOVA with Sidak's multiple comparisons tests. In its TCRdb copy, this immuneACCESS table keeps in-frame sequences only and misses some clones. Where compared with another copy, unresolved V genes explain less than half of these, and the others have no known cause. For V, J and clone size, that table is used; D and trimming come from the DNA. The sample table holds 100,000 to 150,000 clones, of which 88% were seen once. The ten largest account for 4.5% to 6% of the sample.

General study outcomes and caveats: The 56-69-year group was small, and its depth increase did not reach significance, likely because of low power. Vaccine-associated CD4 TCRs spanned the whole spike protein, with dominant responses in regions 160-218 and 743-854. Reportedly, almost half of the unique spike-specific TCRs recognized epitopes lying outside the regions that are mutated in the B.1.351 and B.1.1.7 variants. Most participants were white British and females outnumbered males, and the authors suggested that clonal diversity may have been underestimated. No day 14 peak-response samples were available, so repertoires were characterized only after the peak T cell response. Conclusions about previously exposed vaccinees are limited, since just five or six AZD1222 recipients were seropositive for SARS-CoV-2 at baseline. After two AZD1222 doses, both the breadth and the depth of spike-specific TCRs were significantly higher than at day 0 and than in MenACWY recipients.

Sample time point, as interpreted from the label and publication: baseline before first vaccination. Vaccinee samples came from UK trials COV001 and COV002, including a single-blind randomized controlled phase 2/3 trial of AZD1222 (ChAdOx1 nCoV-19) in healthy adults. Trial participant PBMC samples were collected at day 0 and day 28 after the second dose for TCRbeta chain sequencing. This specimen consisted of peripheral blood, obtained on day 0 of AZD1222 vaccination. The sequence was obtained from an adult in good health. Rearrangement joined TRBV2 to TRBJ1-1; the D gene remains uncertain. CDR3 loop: CASSEGGRHTEAFF. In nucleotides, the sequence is TGTGCCAGCAGTGAAGGGGGTCGCCACACTGAAGCTTTCTTT. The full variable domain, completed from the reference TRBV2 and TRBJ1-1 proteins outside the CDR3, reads EPEVTQTPSHQVTQMGQEVILRCVPISNHLYFYWYRQILGQKVEFLVSFYNNEISEKSEIFDDQFSVERPDGSNFTLKIRSTKLEDSAMYFCASSEGGRHTEAFFGQGTRLTVV.